This TCR beta chain is drawn from a study of blood T cell repertoires in COVID-19. For the study at large: Donors in the United States, Italy and Spain gave samples during acute or convalescent COVID-19. PBMCs, B-cell-depleted T cells, or T cells were the source of the cDNA or gDNA that made up the material.

Per the original methods: Reference gene primer amplification yielded estimated nucleated cell counts. Only in-frame clones appear in the TCRdb table, and some are missing; sequencing was by immunoSEQ multiplex PCR. V and J calls and clone size are those listed in that table; D and trimming were worked out from the DNA. Of 70,000 to 90,000 clones in the sample, 82% were seen once. This sequence originates from a woman of 80 years or more with acute or convalescent COVID-19. Sequences were obtained from peripheral blood.

CDR3: CASAGGIINYGYTF. DNA for the CDR3: TGTGCCAGCGCCGGGGGGATTATTAACTATGGCTACACCTTC. The chain employs TRBV6-5 and TRBJ1-2; the D gene is possibly TRBD1 (5 bases). The germline V and J ends were trimmed by 8 bases and 1 base, with 14 bases remaining between them. Germline V gives CDR1 MNHEY, CDR2 SVGAGI. The CDR3 contains 14 residues.